A selection of T cell receptor beta chains follows, all from one sample in a study of shared clonotypes between healthy human individuals. Profiling relied on immunoSEQ multiplex PCR, and the TCRdb table lists in-frame clones only, not all of them. This repertoire shows 470,000 or so clones, roughly 80% found once; its top ten account for around 12%. The source material was PBMCs. The receptors were gathered from a woman between 40 and 55 years old in good health. Some clones in this sample may be carry-over from other donors' samples. Each CDR3 is given with its conserved first and last residue. The D gene is left open where the match is weak. Expanded clones get a size class; other rows say once, few or many, or leave the size out.

clone size | J gene | D gene | V gene | CDR3 DNA | CDR3 protein
NA | TRBJ2-3 | TRBD2 | TRBV5-1 | TGCGCCAGCAGCTTGGTTCTAGCGGGAGGGGGAGATACGCAGTATTTT | CASSLVLAGGGDTQYF
NA | TRBJ2-3 | TRBD2 | TRBV6-6 | TGTGCCAGCAGTTTAGGACTAGCGGCAGATACGCAGTATTTT | CASSLGLAADTQYF
NA | TRBJ2-5 | NA | TRBV27 | TGTGCCAGCAGCCTCAGAAGCTGGGACCAAGAGACCCAGTACTTC | CASSLRSWDQETQYF
NA | TRBJ2-2 | NA | TRBV19 | TGTGCCAGTAGTATAGGCAACACCGGGGAGCTGTTTTTT | CASSIGNTGELFF
NA | TRBJ2-7 | TRBD1 | TRBV28 | TGTGCCAGCAGTTTAACCACCGGGACAGGGGCCTACTACGAGCAGTACTTC | CASSLTTGTGAYYEQYF
NA | TRBJ1-2 | TRBD1 | TRBV7-9 | TGTGCCAGCAGCTTAGGGGACAGTCAAGGCTACACCTTC | CASSLGDSQGYTF
few | TRBJ1-1 | TRBD1 | TRBV5-1 | TGCGCCAGCAGCTTGGGGGACAGGGCGGGAGCTTTCTTT | CASSLGDRAGAFF
NA | TRBJ2-7 | NA | TRBV23-1 | TGCGCCAGCAGCCGTTATCCAGGGGGGGCCCCTGTCTCCTACGAGCAGTACTTC | CASSRYPGGAPVSYEQYF
NA | TRBJ1-1 | NA | TRBV6-5 | TGTGCCAGCAGCCCAACAGGGAAGGGCACTGAAGCTTTCTTT | CASSPTGKGTEAFF
NA | TRBJ2-7 | NA | TRBV6-5 | TGTGCCAGCACACGGAGTCTCGGATCCGAGCAGTACTTC | CASTRSLGSEQYF
NA | TRBJ1-5 | TRBD1 | TRBV7-2 | TGTGCCAGCAGCTCCGGGACAGGGATACAGCCCCAGCATTTT | CASSSGTGIQPQHF
NA | TRBJ2-1 | TRBD2 | TRBV29-1 | TGCAGCGTTCAACAGAGACTAGCTAACAATGAGCAGTTCTTC | CSVQQRLANNEQFF
NA | TRBJ1-2 | NA | TRBV30 | TGTGCCTGGAGTGTAGGGCAGCTCAACTATGGCTACACCTTC | CAWSVGQLNYGYTF
NA | TRBJ2-3 | TRBD2 | TRBV18 | TGTGCCAGCTCACCGATTTCACTAGCGGGAGTCCGAGCAGATACGCAGTATTTT | CASSPISLAGVRADTQYF
NA | TRBJ2-1 | NA | TRBV28 | TGTGCCAGCAGTTCCACCCGGACCCACAATGAGCAGTTCTTC | CASSSTRTHNEQFF
NA | TRBJ1-1 | NA | TRBV25-1 | TGTGCCAGCAGTGAGTCTGCAGGTCTTCCTTTCTTT | CASSESAGLPFF
NA | TRBJ2-7 | TRBD2 | TRBV6-1 | TGTGCCAGCAAAAGGACTAGCTTCTACGAGCAGTACTTC | CASKRTSFYEQYF
NA | TRBJ2-3 | NA | TRBV5-1 | TGCGCCAGCAGCCCGGGACTTAGCACAGATACGCAGTATTTT | CASSPGLSTDTQYF
NA | TRBJ2-7 | TRBD1 | TRBV27 | TGTGCCAGCAGTTTCACAGGGGTCCTTACCTACGAGCAGTACTTC | CASSFTGVLTYEQYF
few | TRBJ1-1 | NA | TRBV9 | TGTGCCAGCAGCGTAGGTGGGAGGAACACTGAAGCTTTCTTT | CASSVGGRNTEAFF
NA | TRBJ1-4 | TRBD1 | TRBV10-3 | TGTGCCATCAGTGCAGGGACAGGGGGCCGGCGGCTGTTTTTT | CAISAGTGGRRLFF
NA | TRBJ2-4 | TRBD1 | TRBV4-1 | TGCGCCAGCAGCCCCCTCCCCGGGACAGTAGCCAAAAACATTCAGTACTTC | CASSPLPGTVAKNIQYF
NA | TRBJ1-1 | NA | TRBV7-6 | TGTGCCAGCAGCTTATCTATATTGAACACTGAAGCTTTCTTT | CASSLSILNTEAFF
NA | TRBJ1-1 | TRBD1 | TRBV28 | TGTGCCAGCAGTAACAGGGGTCCCACTGAAGCTTTCTTT | CASSNRGPTEAFF
NA | TRBJ1-2 | NA | TRBV19 | TGTGCCAGTAGTACCCAGACAGCTAACTATGGCTACACCTTC | CASSTQTANYGYTF
NA | TRBJ1-5 | NA | TRBV21-1 | TGTGCCAGCAGCAGACAGGGGTTGTTTAGCAATCAGCCCCAGCATTTT | CASSRQGLFSNQPQHF
NA | TRBJ1-2 | NA | TRBV10-3 | TGTGCCATCAGGACCAATAACTATGGCTACACCTTC | CAIRTNNYGYTF
many | TRBJ2-3 | NA | TRBV30 | TGTGCCTGGACTGGCAGCACAGATACGCAGTATTTT | CAWTGSTDTQYF
NA | TRBJ2-7 | NA | TRBV30 | TGTGCCTGGAGTGTAATAGGGCTCTACGAGCAGTACTTC | CAWSVIGLYEQYF
NA | TRBJ1-1 | NA | TRBV19 | TGTGCCAGTAGTATACCCCGGGACACTCGAGTGCCCACTGAAGCTTTCTTT | CASSIPRDTRVPTEAFF
NA | TRBJ2-1 | TRBD1 | TRBV19 | TGTGCCAGTAGTATAGGACAGGGGGTTAAGGAGCAGTTCTTC | CASSIGQGVKEQFF
NA | TRBJ2-7 | NA | TRBV5-4 | TGTGCCAGCAGCTTGGCCCTCGGAGGTCAGTACTTC | CASSLALGGQYF
NA | TRBJ2-1 | NA | TRBV7-9 | TGTGCCAGCAGCCCGTGGAGGGACTACAATGAGCAGTTCTTC | CASSPWRDYNEQFF
many | TRBJ2-2 | NA | TRBV4-3 | TGCGCCAGCAGCCGACGTCTTTTTTCGCGGGAAGGAACCGGGGAGCTGTTTTTT | CASSRRLFSREGTGELFF
NA | TRBJ2-3 | NA | TRBV11-2 | TGTGCCAGCAGCCTCCGGGACACCCTTGTGGTAGATACGCAGTATTTT | CASSLRDTLVVDTQYF
NA | TRBJ1-1 | NA | TRBV10-2 | TGCGCCAGCATCGAGTCCGGGTTGAACACTGAAGCTTTCTTT | CASIESGLNTEAFF
NA | TRBJ2-7 | NA | TRBV15 | TGTGCCACCAGCAGCAGGGGTTACGAGCAGTACTTC | CATSSRGYEQYF
NA | TRBJ2-7 | NA | TRBV6-5 | TGTGCCAGCAGCCGAACAGAGTTCGACGAGCAGTACTTC | CASSRTEFDEQYF
NA | TRBJ1-2 | NA | TRBV28 | TGTGCCAGCAGTTCGGCAGGGGCTGGGGGGGATGGCTACACCTTC | CASSSAGAGGDGYTF
once | TRBJ2-2 | NA | TRBV5-4 | TGTGCCAGCAGCTTCGGTCGAACCGGGGAGCTGTTTTTT | CASSFGRTGELFF
NA | TRBJ2-7 | TRBD2 | TRBV9 | TGTGCCAGCAGCCCACTAGCGTCGGGGTCCTACGAGCAGTACTTC | CASSPLASGSYEQYF
NA | TRBJ1-2 | NA | TRBV7-2 | TGTGCCAGCACCGCCGACAGGATCTATGGCTACACCTTC | CASTADRIYGYTF
NA | TRBJ2-1 | TRBD1 | TRBV4-3 | TGCGCCAGCAGCCTTTGGACCGGGACAGACAATGAGCAGTTCTTC | CASSLWTGTDNEQFF
once | TRBJ2-7 | NA | TRBV21-1 | TGTGCCAGCAGCAAAGTCCAGGGGGCGACACACTACGAGCAGTACTTC | CASSKVQGATHYEQYF
once | TRBJ2-1 | TRBD2 | TRBV5-1 | TGCGCCAGCAGCTTTGGGGGGGACAATGAGCAGTTCTTC | CASSFGGDNEQFF
NA | TRBJ2-3 | NA | TRBV19 | TGTGCCAGTAGTATCGGGGACCAGGCCACAGATACGCAGTATTTT | CASSIGDQATDTQYF
NA | TRBJ2-3 | NA | TRBV4-3 | TGCGCCAGCAGCCACCGAGATATGGGTCGGACCACAGATACGCAGTATTTT | CASSHRDMGRTTDTQYF
NA | TRBJ1-2 | TRBD1 | TRBV28 | TGTGCCAGCAGTCTGGACAGGGGGCTCCCTAGCGATGGCTACACCTTC | CASSLDRGLPSDGYTF
NA | TRBJ2-1 | NA | TRBV19 | TGTGCCAGTAGTATAGGTAGCGGAAATGAGCAGTTCTTC | CASSIGSGNEQFF
NA | TRBJ2-1 | NA | TRBV5-1 | TGCGCCAGCAGCTTGGGGCAGCCAGAGCAGTTCTTC | CASSLGQPEQFF
once | TRBJ1-2 | NA | TRBV19 | TGTGCCAGTAGCCCGGGGGGGCGCGGTGGCTACACCTTC | CASSPGGRGGYTF